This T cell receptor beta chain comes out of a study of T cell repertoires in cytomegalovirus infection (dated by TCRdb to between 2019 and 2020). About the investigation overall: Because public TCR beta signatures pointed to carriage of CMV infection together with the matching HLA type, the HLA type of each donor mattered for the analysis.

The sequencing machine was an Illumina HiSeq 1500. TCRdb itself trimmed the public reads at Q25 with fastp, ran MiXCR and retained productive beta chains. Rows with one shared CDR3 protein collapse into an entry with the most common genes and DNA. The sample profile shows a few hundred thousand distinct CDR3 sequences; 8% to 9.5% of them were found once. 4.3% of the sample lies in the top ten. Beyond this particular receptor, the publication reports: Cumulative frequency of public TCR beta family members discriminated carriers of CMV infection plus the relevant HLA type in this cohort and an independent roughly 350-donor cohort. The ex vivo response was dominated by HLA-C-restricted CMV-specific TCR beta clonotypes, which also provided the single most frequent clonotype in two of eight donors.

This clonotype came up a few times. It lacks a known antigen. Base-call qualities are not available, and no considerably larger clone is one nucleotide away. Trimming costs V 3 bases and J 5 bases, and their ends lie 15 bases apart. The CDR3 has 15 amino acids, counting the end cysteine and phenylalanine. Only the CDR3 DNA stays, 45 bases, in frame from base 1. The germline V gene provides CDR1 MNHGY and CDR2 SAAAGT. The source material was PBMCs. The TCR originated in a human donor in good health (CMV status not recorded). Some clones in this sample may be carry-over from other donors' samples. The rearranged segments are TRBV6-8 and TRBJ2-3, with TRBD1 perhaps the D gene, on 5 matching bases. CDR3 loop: CASSYRRGTLDTQYF. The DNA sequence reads TGTGCCAGCAGTTATAGAAGGGGTACGCTAGATACGCAGTATTTT.